These 24 T cell receptor beta chains were all obtained from the same sample, sequenced in a study of CXCR3-negative and CXCR3-positive naive CD8 T cells. The TRB libraries of cDNA were built by UMI-labeled 5' RACE. TCRdb reanalyzed the 5' RACE reads and collapses them to one entry per CDR3 protein, without DNA. The sample's table shows 23,000 or so distinct CDR3 sequences. Material: naive CXCR3- CD8+ T cells from blood. Documented subset: CD45RO-CCR7+CD27+CD95- naive CD8+ T cells lacking CXCR3 (TNR3-). The source is a human donor in good health. Some clones in this sample may be carry-over from other donors' samples.

The J gene is TRBJ2-3, the V gene TRBV29-1; TCRdb's D call, TRBD1, is unchecked because there is no DNA. The CDR3 runs 14 residues. Germline V gives CDR1 SQVTM, CDR2 ANQGSEA. This CDR3 is CSVGTGASTDTQYF.

In terms of frequency, this clonotype is medium-sized (0.01 to 0.1%). V gene TRBV4-3 combines with J gene TRBJ2-2; as DNA is missing, the TRBD1 call by TCRdb cannot be tested. CDR1 and CDR2 (germline): LGHNA, YSLEER. The CDR3 length is 18 residues. The CDR3 loop reads CASSQDVSRGLNTGELFF.

This chain uses TRBV28 with TRBJ2-7; the D call of TRBD2 rests on TCRdb alone, since no DNA is present to check it. Germline lookup yields CDR1 MDHEN and CDR2 SYDVKM. The CDR3 is made up of 21 amino acids. The chain's CDR3 is CASSLPLTGSGGGPISYEQYF. The full variable domain, completed using reference TRBV28 and TRBJ2-7, is DVKVTQSSRYLVKRTGEKVFLECVQDMDHENMFWYRQDPGLGLRLIYFSYDVKMKEKGDIPEGYSVSREKKERFSLILESASTNQTSMYLCASSLPLTGSGGGPISYEQYFGPGTRLTVT.

V gene TRBV9 combines with J gene TRBJ1-1; without DNA, the TCRdb call of TRBD1 cannot be checked. Germline V gene data show CDR1 as SGDLS and CDR2 as YYNGEE. The CDR3 covers 15 residues. CDR3 residues: CASSPRAGASTEAFF.

The chain has TRBV7-2 and TRBJ2-3; TCRdb names TRBD2, which stays unverified in the absence of DNA. CDR1 and CDR2 from the germline V gene are SGHTA and FQGNSA. The CDR3 is made up of 15 amino acids. CDR3 region: CASSFLAGVTDTQYF.

This rearrangement joins TRBV28 to TRBJ2-1; the D call of TRBD2 rests on TCRdb alone, since no DNA is present to check it. Germline CDR1 and CDR2: MDHEN and SYDVKM. This CDR3 contains 18 residues. This CDR3 reads CASSSDPGLPSSYNEQFF.

V is TRBV15 and J is TRBJ2-7; TCRdb reports TRBD1, a call that lacks DNA to check it against. Germline V gene lookup returns CDR1 LNHNV and CDR2 YYDKDF (reference sequence). This CDR3 comprises 14 residues. CDR3 protein: CATSREGAPNEQYF.

The chain employs TRBV20-1 and TRBJ2-5; TCRdb selects TRBD1, and the lack of DNA leaves this call unchecked. Germline CDR1 DFQATT, CDR2 SNEGSKA (reference sequence). The CDR3 loop spans 12 amino acids. The CDR3 loop is CSARDRGETQYF.

The chain joins TRBV4-2 to TRBJ2-1; TCRdb proposes TRBD1, but this gene call is untestable without DNA. CDR3 length: 16 residues. In germline, CDR1 is LGHNA, CDR2 YNFKEQ. This chain's CDR3 is CASSQDWGQGWNEQFF.

The genes are TRBV20-1 and TRBJ2-7. CDR3 length: 12 residues. Germline V gene lookup returns CDR1 DFQATT and CDR2 SNEGSKA (reference sequence). This CDR3 is CSARETGYEQYF.

This chain joins TRBV6-6 and TRBJ1-1. The CDR3 runs to 15 residues. Germline CDR1 MNHNY, CDR2 SVGAGI (reference sequence). The CDR3 spells CASSYSLGRDTEAFF.

This sequence joins TRBV14 and TRBJ2-7. There are 15 residues in the CDR3. From germline, CDR1 is SGHDN and CDR2 FVKESK. This CDR3 reads CASSQDLANIYEQYF.

The chain has TRBV29-1 and TRBJ2-1. The germline gives CDR1 SQVTM, CDR2 ANQGSEA. The CDR3 totals 12 residues. The CDR3 reads CSVVTGQVEQFF.

The chain combines TRBV25-1 with TRBJ2-2; TCRdb lists TRBD1, though no DNA is available to test this call. This CDR3 has 16 residues. Germline values: CDR1 MGHDK, CDR2 SYGVNS. This CDR3 is CATSGRQGRSTGELFF.

The rearrangement links TRBV5-5 to TRBJ2-1; TCRdb calls TRBD1, which cannot be checked without DNA. Germline V gene sequence: CDR1 SGHKS, CDR2 YYEKEE (reference sequence). This CDR3 region has 17 residues. CDR3 protein: CASSHVPGQGMEGEQFF.

The V call is TRBV7-9, the J call TRBJ1-1; no DNA is available, so the TRBD1 call from TCRdb remains unchecked. CDR3 length: 15 amino acids. Germline V CDR1 and CDR2: SEHNR, FQNEAQ (reference sequence). The CDR3 spells CASSVVGPQGTEAFF.

V gene TRBV7-6 combines with J gene TRBJ1-1; TCRdb's D gene call, TRBD1, goes unchecked for lack of DNA. This CDR3 spans 16 amino acids. Germline values: CDR1 SGHVS, CDR2 FNYEAQ. The CDR3 is CASSLGTGGETKRAFF.

The chain joins TRBV29-1 to TRBJ2-7. The CDR3 consists of 13 residues. The germline V gene encodes CDR1 SQVTM and CDR2 ANQGSEA. The CDR3 loop reads CSVDGGTSYEQYF.

The chain combines TRBV6-2 or TRBV6-3 with TRBJ2-2. CDR1 and CDR2 from the germline V gene are MNHEY and SVGEGT. This CDR3 has 11 residues. The CDR3: CASGLAGELFF.

V gene TRBV20-1 combines with J gene TRBJ2-2. Germline assignment: CDR1 DFQATT and CDR2 SNEGSKA (reference sequence). The CDR3 totals 17 residues. The CDR3 sequence: CSARGQIKTPGTGELFF.

This chain links TRBV29-1 with TRBJ2-1. Germline values: CDR1 SQVTM, CDR2 ANQGSEA. The CDR3 runs 13 residues. CDR3 sequence reads: CSGGGSFYNEQFF.

The chain is built from TRBV29-1 and TRBJ2-7. This CDR3 region has 14 residues. Per germline, CDR1 SQVTM and CDR2 ANQGSEA. The CDR3: CSVGGMVGSYEQYF.

The chain employs TRBV29-1 and TRBJ2-6. CDR1 and CDR2 (germline): SQVTM, ANQGSEA. The CDR3 is 14 amino acids. This chain's CDR3 is CSVEGLPGANVLTF.

The rearrangement joins TRBV27 to TRBJ1-1; absent DNA, TCRdb's TRBD1 call cannot be checked. CDR1 and CDR2 from the germline V gene are MNHEY and SMNVEV (reference sequence). The CDR3 covers 14 residues. This CDR3 is CASSLFSGSPEAFF.